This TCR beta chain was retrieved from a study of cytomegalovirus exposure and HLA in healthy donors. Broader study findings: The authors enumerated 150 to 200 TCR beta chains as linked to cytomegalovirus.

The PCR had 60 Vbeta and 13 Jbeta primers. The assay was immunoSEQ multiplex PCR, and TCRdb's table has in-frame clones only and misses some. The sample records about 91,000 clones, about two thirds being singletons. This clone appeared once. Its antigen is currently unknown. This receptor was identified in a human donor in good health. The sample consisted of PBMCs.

CDR3 protein: CASSPEMPSGTGGSSRHGYTF. As DNA, the CDR3 is TGTGCCAGCTCACCCGAAATGCCGTCCGGGACAGGGGGGAGCTCCAGGCATGGCTACACCTTC. The chain carries TRBV18 and TRBJ1-2, with 11 bases identical to TRBD1. Germline V gene sequence: CDR1 KGHSH, CDR2 LQKENI. The CDR3 has 21 residues. V lost 3 bases and J lost 6; bases outside the gene matches: 24.